The rows below give T cell receptor beta chains drawn from one sample of a study of T cell repertoires in cytomegalovirus infection. TCRdb reprocessed the reads via MiXCR and lists one record per CDR3 protein. Of 310,000 or so distinct CDR3 sequences in the sample, about a sixth were seen once. The sequenced material came from PBMCs. The receptors shown here come from a human donor in good health (CMV status not recorded). Some clones in this sample may be carry-over from other donors' samples. CDR3s include the opening cysteine and the closing phenylalanine or tryptophan. The D gene is left open where the match is weak. Clone size is shown for a subset of rows, as once, few, many or a class of expanded clone.

d_call clone_size j_call v_call cdr3_aa cdr3_nt
. many TRBJ2-3 TRBV29-1 CSVEKGTDTQYF TGCAGCGTTGAAAAAGGGACAGATACGCAGTATTTT
. few TRBJ1-1 TRBV5-1 CASSSWAGMNTEAFF TGCGCCAGCAGCTCCTGGGCGGGTATGAACACTGAAGCTTTCTTT
. few TRBJ2-2 TRBV6-8 CASSERKGQTGELFF TGTGCCAGCAGTGAACGAAAAGGGCAAACCGGGGAGCTGTTTTTT
. . TRBJ2-5 TRBV20-1 CSARDAGLPRTQYF TGCAGTGCTAGAGATGCGGGACTCCCCAGGACCCAGTACTTC
. many TRBJ2-1 TRBV12-3/TRBV12-4 CASSRRGDGGIEQFF TGTGCCAGCAGTAGGAGGGGAGATGGCGGAATTGAGCAGTTCTTC
. few TRBJ2-6 TRBV20-1 CSAAPFPGANVLTF TGCAGTGCTGCCCCCTTCCCTGGGGCCAACGTCCTGACTTTC
. . TRBJ1-1 TRBV6-2/TRBV6-3 CASSYSIVSGGDTEAFF TGTGCCAGCAGTTACTCGATCGTCTCGGGCGGTGACACTGAAGCTTTCTTT
. few TRBJ1-1 TRBV7-6 CASSDTGGGTEAFF TGTGCCAGCAGCGACACGGGCGGAGGCACTGAAGCTTTCTTT
. many TRBJ1-6 TRBV7-2 CASRGGQGHSPLHF TGTGCCAGCAGGGGCGGGCAGGGGCATTCACCCCTCCACTTT
. many TRBJ2-1 TRBV7-2 CASSLMTPLTYNEQFF TGTGCCAGCAGCTTAATGACACCACTAACCTACAATGAGCAGTTCTTC
. . TRBJ2-2 TRBV12-3/TRBV12-4 CASSRYSDTGELFF TGTGCCAGCAGCCGTTATTCGGACACCGGGGAGCTGTTTTTT
. few TRBJ1-1 TRBV7-6 CASSLVSANTEAFF TGTGCCAGCAGCTTAGTGTCGGCGAACACTGAAGCTTTCTTT
. few TRBJ2-4 TRBV20-1 CSALDSEGAKNIQYF TGCAGTGCTCTGGACAGTGAAGGAGCCAAAAACATTCAGTACTTC
. many TRBJ2-7 TRBV4-1 CASSPGDVGYEQYF TGCGCCAGCAGCCCTGGGGACGTAGGCTACGAGCAGTACTTC
TRBD1 few TRBJ2-7 TRBV6-1 CASSPGQANYEQYF TGTGCCAGCAGCCCCGGACAGGCCAACTACGAGCAGTACTTC
. few TRBJ1-5 TRBV18 CASSPNSLNQPQHF TGTGCCAGCTCACCTAACAGCCTCAATCAGCCCCAGCATTTT
. . TRBJ2-3 TRBV4-2 CASSPRPVGSRFGGDTQYF TGTGCCAGCAGCCCCCGGCCAGTGGGAAGCAGGTTCGGTGGAGATACGCAGTATTTT
TRBD2 . TRBJ2-3 TRBV2 CASRLAGASTDTQYF TGTGCCAGCAGGCTAGCGGGGGCCTCCACAGATACGCAGTATTTT
TRBD1 few TRBJ2-5 TRBV28 CASRTGAQPQETQYF TGTGCCAGCAGGACAGGGGCCCAGCCTCAAGAGACCCAGTACTTC
TRBD1 many TRBJ1-2 TRBV12-3/TRBV12-4 CASSAGQDFYGYTF TGTGCCAGCAGCGCCGGACAGGACTTCTATGGCTACACCTTC
. . TRBJ1-2 TRBV19 CASGTAAGDDGYTF TGTGCCAGTGGGACGGCAGCGGGCGATGATGGCTACACCTTC
. many TRBJ1-5 TRBV6-1 CASRLDFRIVQPQHF TGTGCCAGCAGACTCGACTTCAGGATAGTTCAGCCCCAGCATTTT
. . TRBJ2-5 TRBV18 CASSQGQETQYF TGTGCCAGCTCACAGGGACAAGAGACCCAGTACTTC
. many TRBJ1-1 TRBV7-9 CASSPLERWENTEAFF TGTGCCAGCAGCCCTTTGGAGAGGTGGGAGAACACTGAAGCTTTCTTT
TRBD1 . TRBJ1-1 TRBV12-3/TRBV12-4 CASSTTDRGVIEAFF TGTGCCAGCAGTACAACGGACAGGGGGGTTATTGAAGCTTTCTTT
. many TRBJ2-2 TRBV11-2 CAVGQTNTGELFF TGTGCGGTGGGGCAGACGAACACCGGGGAGCTGTTTTTT
. many TRBJ2-3 TRBV7-2 CASSTDAGTDTQYF TGTGCCAGCAGCACCGACGCCGGCACAGATACGCAGTATTTT
. . TRBJ1-3 TRBV28 CASNTIGDTIYF TGTGCCAGCAACACCATCGGCGACACCATATATTTT
. many TRBJ2-3 TRBV4-1 CASSQDPPGSYTSTDTQYF TGCGCCAGCAGCCAAGATCCACCGGGTAGTTACACTAGCACAGATACGCAGTATTTT
TRBD2 many TRBJ2-3 TRBV4-3 CASSQDWGGGNTDTQYF TGCGCCAGCAGCCAAGATTGGGGCGGGGGGAACACAGATACGCAGTATTTT
. few TRBJ2-1 TRBV5-6 CASTYNFRTPNNEQFF TGTGCCAGCACCTACAACTTTAGGACCCCGAACAATGAGCAGTTCTTC
TRBD1 . TRBJ2-1 TRBV7-8 CASRQDRAGYNEQFF TGTGCCAGCAGACAGGACAGGGCAGGCTACAATGAGCAGTTCTTC
. many TRBJ2-7 TRBV7-2 CASSKSYEQYF TGTGCCAGCAGCAAGAGCTACGAGCAGTACTTC
TRBD2 medium-sized TRBJ2-4 TRBV7-2 CASSPRAGSGELAKNIQYF TGTGCCAGCAGCCCCCGCGCCGGCAGCGGGGAACTAGCCAAAAACATTCAGTACTTC
. many TRBJ1-4 TRBV28 CASTLGSRAIEKLFF TGTGCCAGCACCCTGGGAAGCAGGGCAATAGAAAAACTGTTTTTT
TRBD2 few TRBJ2-7 TRBV6-1 CASSNNREGGYEQYF TGTGCCAGCAGCAATAACCGGGAGGGCGGATACGAGCAGTACTTC
. . TRBJ2-5 TRBV20-1 CSASLLGETQYF TGCAGTGCTAGTCTCCTAGGAGAGACCCAGTACTTC
TRBD2 many TRBJ2-5 TRBV7-2 CASSLGAGGLETQYF TGTGCCAGCAGCTTGGGTGCGGGGGGGCTGGAGACCCAGTACTTC
. . TRBJ2-7 TRBV5-4 CATSSPGRVTLEYF TGTGCCACCAGCTCACCCGGGCGAGTCACCCTGGAGTACTTC
. few TRBJ1-5 TRBV6-2/TRBV6-3 CASSYSGSGWQPQHF TGTGCCAGCAGTTACTCGGGGTCCGGGTGGCAGCCCCAGCATTTT
TRBD1 few TRBJ1-2 TRBV4-2 CASSRTGRTNYGYTF TGTGCCAGCAGCCGGACAGGAAGGACTAACTATGGCTACACCTTC